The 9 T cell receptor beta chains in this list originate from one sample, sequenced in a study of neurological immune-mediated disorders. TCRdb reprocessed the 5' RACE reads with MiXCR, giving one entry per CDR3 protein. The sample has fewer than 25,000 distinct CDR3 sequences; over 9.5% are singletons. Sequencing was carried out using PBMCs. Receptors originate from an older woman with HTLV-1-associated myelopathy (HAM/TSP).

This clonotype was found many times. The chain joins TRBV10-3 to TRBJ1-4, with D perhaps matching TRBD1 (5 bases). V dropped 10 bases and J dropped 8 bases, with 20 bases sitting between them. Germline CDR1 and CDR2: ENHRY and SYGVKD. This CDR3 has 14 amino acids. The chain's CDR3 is CATQNGRDEEKLFF. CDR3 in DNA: TGTGCCACCCAAAATGGCAGGGACGAGGAAAAACTGTTTTTT.

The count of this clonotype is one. The CDR3 DNA reads as TGCAGTGCTATAACGGGACAGGGGGATAGAAATGAGCAGTTCTTC. It specifies CSAITGQGDRNEQFF. The chain joins TRBV20-1 to TRBJ2-1; 11 bases align to TRBD1. The CDR3 runs to 15 residues. The junction had 9 bases not matched to a gene; V was cut back by 4 bases and J by 7 bases. Germline V gene data show CDR1 as DFQATT and CDR2 as SNEGSKA (reference sequence).

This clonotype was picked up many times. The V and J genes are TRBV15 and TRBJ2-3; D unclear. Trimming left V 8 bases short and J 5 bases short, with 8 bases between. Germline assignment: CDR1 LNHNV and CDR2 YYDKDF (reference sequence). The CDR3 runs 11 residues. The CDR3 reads CATAREDTQYF. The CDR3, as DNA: TGTGCCACCGCAAGGGAAGATACGCAGTATTTT.

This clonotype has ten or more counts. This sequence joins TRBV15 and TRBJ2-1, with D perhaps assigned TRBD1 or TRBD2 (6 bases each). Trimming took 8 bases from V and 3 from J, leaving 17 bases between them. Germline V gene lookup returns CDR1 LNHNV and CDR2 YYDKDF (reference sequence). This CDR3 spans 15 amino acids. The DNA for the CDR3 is TGTGCCACCTCCGGCCGGGGGCGGCTCTACAATGAGCAGTTCTTC. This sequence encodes CATSGRGRLYNEQFF.

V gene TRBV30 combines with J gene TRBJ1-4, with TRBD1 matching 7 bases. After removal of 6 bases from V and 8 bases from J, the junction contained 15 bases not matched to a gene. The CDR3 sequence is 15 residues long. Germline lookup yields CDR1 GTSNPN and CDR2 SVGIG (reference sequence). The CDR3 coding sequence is TGTGCCTGTAGAACTCGGACAGGCGGAGAGGAAAAACTGTTTTTT. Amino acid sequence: CACRTRTGGEEKLFF.

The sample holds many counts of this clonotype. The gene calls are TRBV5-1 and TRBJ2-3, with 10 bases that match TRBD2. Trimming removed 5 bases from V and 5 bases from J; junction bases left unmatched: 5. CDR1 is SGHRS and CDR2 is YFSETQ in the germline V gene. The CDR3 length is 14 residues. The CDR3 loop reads CASSPGTSVDTQYF. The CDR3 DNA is TGCGCCAGCAGTCCTGGGACTAGCGTAGATACGCAGTATTTT.

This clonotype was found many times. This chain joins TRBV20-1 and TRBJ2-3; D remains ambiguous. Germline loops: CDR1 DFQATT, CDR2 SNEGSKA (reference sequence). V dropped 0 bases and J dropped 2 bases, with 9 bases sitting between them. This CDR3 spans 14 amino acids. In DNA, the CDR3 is TGCAGTGCTAGAGATTACCGATACACAGATACGCAGTATTTT. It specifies CSARDYRYTDTQYF.

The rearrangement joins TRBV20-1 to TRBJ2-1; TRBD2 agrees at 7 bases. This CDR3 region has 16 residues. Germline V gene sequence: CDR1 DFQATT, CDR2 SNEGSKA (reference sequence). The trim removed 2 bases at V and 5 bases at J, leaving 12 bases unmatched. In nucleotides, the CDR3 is TGCAGTGCTAGACCCACTAAGCGGGGCCTCAACAATGAGCAGTTCTTC. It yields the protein CSARPTKRGLNNEQFF.

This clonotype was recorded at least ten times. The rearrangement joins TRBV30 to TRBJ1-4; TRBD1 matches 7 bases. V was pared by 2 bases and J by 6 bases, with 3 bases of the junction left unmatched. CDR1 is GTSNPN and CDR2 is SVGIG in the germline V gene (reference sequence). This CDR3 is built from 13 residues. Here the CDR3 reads CAWSRGQDEKLFF. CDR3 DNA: TGTGCCTGGAGTAGGGGGCAAGATGAAAAACTGTTTTTT.